The clone carrying this TCR beta chain is judged medium-sized. No patient had received any treatment before thyroid surgery. TCRdb reprocessed the PCR reads via MiXCR. The top ten clones hold about 4.5% of a sample with 25,000 to 35,000 clones, 16% of them seen once. This sample is part of a study of metastatic and nonmetastatic thyroid tumors. This CDR3 region has 15 residues. V lost 6 bases to trimming and J lost 4 bases; unmatched junction nucleotides: 5. Germline CDR1 is LGHNT and CDR2 is FRNRAP. The chain carries TRBV12-5 and TRBJ2-1, with 11 positions matching TRBD2. This clonotype originated in a female donor with papillary thyroid cancer or a benign thyroid nodule (not recorded which). Some clones in this sample may be carry-over from other donors' samples. The sequenced sample was blood. The DNA of the CDR3 is TGTGCTAGTGGCCCTAGCGGGGGGCTGTACAATGAGCAGTTCTTC. It specifies CASGPSGGLYNEQFF.